Below, 21 T cell receptor beta chains from the same sample are listed, as sequenced in a study of OX40 agonist ivuxolimab in advanced cancers. Produced via immunoSEQ multiplex PCR; TCRdb's table is partial and in-frame only. Of 30,000 to 40,000 clones in the sample, about 89% were seen once. This material consisted of CD4+ or CD8+ T cells sorted from blood, taken in a trial of the OX40 agonist ivuxolimab. These TCRs come from an adult with an advanced solid tumor such as melanoma, head and neck, liver or kidney cancer.

The rearrangement links TRBV29-1 to TRBJ2-3; D may be TRBD1 (6 bases). CDR1 and CDR2 from the germline V gene are SQVTM and ANQGSEA. Trimming shortened V by 4 bases and J by 0 bases, and 11 bases separated the two germline ends. The CDR3 has 14 residues. In DNA, the CDR3 is TGCAGCGTTGTACCAGGGGTTAGCACAGATACGCAGTATTTT. Its protein is CSVVPGVSTDTQYF.

The gene calls are TRBV29-1 and TRBJ2-3; TRBD2 matches at 9 bases. V lost 4 bases and J lost 4; bases outside the gene matches: 6. Germline CDR1 and CDR2: SQVTM and ANQGSEA. The CDR3 runs 14 residues. The CDR3 spells CSVGLSGRPDTQYF. In DNA, the CDR3 is TGCAGCGTTGGTCTTAGCGGGAGACCAGATACGCAGTATTTT.

This chain connects TRBV19 to TRBJ2-1; TRBD2 might be the D (7 bases). V lost 7 bases and J lost 7, with 23 bases in between. CDR3 length: 16 amino acids. CDR1 is LNHDA and CDR2 is SQIVND in the germline V gene (reference sequence). CDR3 amino acids: CASKGGWASESNEQFF. CDR3 coding DNA: TGTGCCAGTAAGGGGGGGTGGGCTAGCGAATCGAATGAGCAGTTCTTC. Full variable domain (missing parts from reference TRBV19 and TRBJ2-1): DGGITQSPKYLFRKEGQNVTLSCEQNLNHDAMYWYRQDPGQGLRLIYYSQIVNDFQKGDIAEGYSVSREKKESFPLTVTSAQKNPTAFYLCASKGGWASESNEQFFGPGTRLTVL.

V is TRBV10-3 and J is TRBJ2-1; 12 bases map to TRBD2. The CDR3 runs to 20 residues. Trimming at V came to 4 bases and at J to 1 base, leaving 14 bases not matched to a gene. Germline V gene data show CDR1 as ENHRY and CDR2 as SYGVKD. The CDR3 DNA reads TGTGCCATCAGTGGACCAATCGGGCTAGCGGGAGGGCTTTCCTACAATGAGCAGTTCTTC. Protein product: CAISGPIGLAGGLSYNEQFF.

This clone was detected only once. The V and J genes are TRBV6-1 and TRBJ2-5, with D possibly TRBD1 on 6 matching bases. Germline CDR1 reads MNHNS; CDR2 reads SASEGT. CDR3 length equals 12 residues. Deletions cut 2 bases from V and 5 bases from J, with 6 bases between. The CDR3: CASSERGETQYF. The CDR3 coding sequence is TGTGCCAGCAGTGAAAGGGGGGAGACCCAGTACTTC.

This chain joins TRBV6-6 and TRBJ2-1, with 8 bases fitting TRBD2. V lost 7 bases and J lost 6; bases outside the gene matches: 11. The CDR3 loop spans 15 amino acids. Germline V gene data show CDR1 as MNHNY and CDR2 as SVGAGI (reference sequence). This CDR3 reads CASIRGSGSSNEQFF. CDR3 nucleotides: TGTGCCAGCATCCGAGGCAGCGGGAGTAGCAATGAGCAGTTCTTC.

The chain carries TRBV28 and TRBJ2-5; 9 nucleotides line up with TRBD2. Germline lookup yields CDR1 MDHEN and CDR2 SYDVKM. CDR3 length: 17 residues. Germline trimming cut 3 bases from V and 4 bases from J; bases unmatched to any gene: 12. CDR3 nucleotide sequence: TGTGCCAGCAGTTTGTGGATAGCGGGAGTGGGGGGAGAGACCCAGTACTTC. Translation: CASSLWIAGVGGETQYF.

This sequence joins TRBV6-6 and TRBJ2-3; D is possibly TRBD2 (5 bases). The CDR3 consists of 12 residues. With 7 bases removed from V and 2 bases from J, the gap between germline ends came to 7 bases. Germline assignment: CDR1 MNHNY and CDR2 SVGAGI (reference sequence). DNA of the CDR3: TGTGCCAGCACAGCGGACACAGATACGCAGTATTTT. It is translated as CASTADTDTQYF.

This clone was recorded once. The rearrangement joins TRBV9 to TRBJ2-1, with a possible D match to TRBD2 (5 bases). V dropped 3 bases and J dropped 6 bases, with 10 bases sitting between them. The CDR3 is 13 residues long. Germline V CDR1 and CDR2: SGDLS, YYNGEE. For the CDR3, the DNA is TGTGCCAGCAGCGCGGAGGTGATCAATGAGCAGTTCTTC. It yields the protein CASSAEVINEQFF.

The chain is built from TRBV11-2 and TRBJ2-2; unclear D gene. Germline V gene data show CDR1 as SGHAT and CDR2 as FQNNGV. V lost 2 bases and J lost 2, with 6 bases in between. The CDR3 runs 14 residues. CDR3 sequence (DNA): TGTGCCAGCAGCTTAAGTCACAACACCGGGGAGCTGTTTTTT. Its translation: CASSLSHNTGELFF.

This clone was recorded once. The chain joins TRBV11-2 to TRBJ2-1; TRBD2 agrees at 9 bases. This CDR3 is 18 amino acids long. Germline CDR1 and CDR2: SGHAT and FQNNGV. The V segment lost 0 bases and the J segment 6 bases; nucleotides outside the gene matches: 12. The DNA of the CDR3 is TGTGCCAGCAGCTTAGATTACATAGCGGGAGAGGGGGTCAATGAGCAGTTCTTC. It yields the protein CASSLDYIAGEGVNEQFF.

J is TRBJ2-3 and V is TRBV28; the match to TRBD2 covers 9 bases. The trim removed 6 bases at V and 3 bases at J, leaving 16 bases unmatched. The CDR3 spans 18 residues. CDR1 and CDR2 (germline): MDHEN, SYDVKM. The CDR3: CASRVYGGKREVTDTQYF. The CDR3 DNA is TGTGCCAGCAGAGTTTATGGGGGCAAGCGGGAGGTTACAGATACGCAGTATTTT.

In this sample, this clone turned up a few times. The rearrangement links TRBV2 to TRBJ1-5; no definite D call. Trimming shortened V by 4 bases and J by 7 bases, and 11 bases separated the two germline ends. This CDR3 comprises 13 residues. Germline assignment: CDR1 SNHLY and CDR2 FYNNEI. The CDR3 region is CASSATFGQPQHF. Written as DNA, the CDR3 is TGTGCCAGCAGTGCGACATTTGGGCAGCCCCAGCATTTT. Based on the CDR3 plus reference TRBV2 and TRBJ1-5, the full variable domain is EPEVTQTPSHQVTQMGQEVILRCVPISNHLYFYWYRQILGQKVEFLVSFYNNEISEKSEIFDDQFSVERPDGSNFTLKIRSTKLEDSAMYFCASSATFGQPQHFGDGTRLSIL.

This clone was counted once. CDR3 in DNA: TGTGCCAGCAGTTACTCGATGCTAGCGGGAGGGGAGCAGTACTTC. This codes for CASSYSMLAGGEQYF. V gene TRBV6-5 combines with J gene TRBJ2-7, with TRBD2 matching 12 bases. The CDR3 contains 15 residues. Germline V lookup: CDR1 MNHEY, CDR2 SVGAGI. Trimming removed 0 bases from V and 7 bases from J; junction bases left unmatched: 4.

The chain has TRBV19 and TRBJ2-7; 7 bases match TRBD2. The CDR3 has 14 residues. V dropped 6 bases and J dropped 7; count of bases not matched to a gene: 12. Looked up from germline, CDR1 is LNHDA and CDR2 is SQIVND (reference sequence). The CDR3 coding sequence is TGTGCCAGTAGGGGTCCGGGGAGGGCCGGAGAGCAGTACTTC. This sequence encodes CASRGPGRAGEQYF.

This clone showed up just a few times. J is TRBJ1-2 and V is TRBV28; D not resolved. The germline CDR1 and CDR2 sequences are MDHEN and SYDVKM. With 2 bases removed from V and 8 bases from J, the gap between germline ends came to 21 bases. This CDR3 is 16 amino acids long. In DNA, the CDR3 is TGTGCCAGCAGTTTAATCCCTTCTATCCTCGGGTCAGGCTACACCTTC. Translation: CASSLIPSILGSGYTF.

The V and J genes are TRBV19 and TRBJ1-1; the D gene is possibly TRBD1 (6 bases). The CDR3 totals 13 residues. The ends were cut back, 8 bases at V and 4 bases at J, with 14 bases in the middle. The germline CDR1 and CDR2 sequences are LNHDA and SQIVND (reference sequence). CDR3 in DNA: TGTGCCAGTCGTAACATCAGGGGCACTGAAGCTTTCTTT. The encoded protein is CASRNIRGTEAFF.

The chain combines TRBV28 with TRBJ2-7; D is ambiguous. Trimming stripped 4 bases from V and 2 bases from J, with 12 bases between. CDR1 and CDR2 from the germline V gene are MDHEN and SYDVKM. The CDR3 contains 14 residues. The CDR3 region has the DNA TGTGCCAGCAGTTCTCTTAGGTTGCCCTACGAGCAGTACTTC. Translating it yields CASSSLRLPYEQYF.

This sequence joins TRBV15 and TRBJ1-3; D gene ambiguous. Trimming removed 5 bases from V and 3 bases from J, with 11 bases in between. Germline CDR1 is LNHNV and CDR2 is YYDKDF (reference sequence). The CDR3 length is 14 residues. CDR3 loop: CATSPMGSGNTIYF. The CDR3 DNA follows: TGTGCCACCAGCCCCATGGGGAGTGGAAACACCATATATTTT.

This clone counts as large. The chain recombines TRBV7-2 with TRBJ2-1; TRBD2 aligns across 14 bases. The V and J ends lost 5 bases and 6 bases, in that order; junction bases with no gene match: 3. In germline, CDR1 is SGHTA, CDR2 FQGNSA. The CDR3 spans 15 residues. CDR3 sequence: CASSPGLAGANEQFF. CDR3 sequence (DNA): TGTGCCAGCAGCCCGGGACTAGCGGGAGCCAATGAGCAGTTCTTC.

This clone was detected only once. In the same sample, other DNA sequences code for this CDR3. The chain is built from TRBV5-1 and TRBJ1-3; TRBD1 aligns across 7 bases. Germline V gene lookup returns CDR1 SGHRS and CDR2 YFSETQ. J lost 1 base, V lost 0 bases, and 4 bases had no gene match. CDR3 size: 16 residues. CDR3 sequence reads: CASSLVGQASGNTIYF. The CDR3 coding sequence is TGCGCCAGCAGCTTGGTCGGACAGGCGTCTGGAAACACCATATATTTT.